The rows below give T cell receptor beta chains drawn from one sample of a study of tumor and adjacent non-tumor tissue in lung cancer. TCRdb recomputed calls from the multiplex PCR reads with MiXCR, one row per CDR3 protein. The repertoire holds 70,000 to 90,000 distinct CDR3 sequences, with around four fifths as singletons. Sequences were obtained from lung tumor tissue. The receptors derive from a woman aged 45 to 65 with non-small cell lung cancer. The CDR3 runs from the conserved cysteine through the conserved F or W. A D gene is named only where the DNA matches it firmly. Only some rows state a clone size, as once, few, many or a class for expanded clones.

D gene	CDR3 length	clone size	J gene	V gene	CDR3 DNA	CDR3 protein
-	13	many	TRBJ1-1	TRBV20-1	TGCAGTGCTAAGGTAACAGTTAACACTGAAGCTTTCTTT	CSAKVTVNTEAFF
-	12	-	TRBJ2-7	TRBV29-1	TGCAGCGTTGGGGAAGGGCGGGACGAGCAATACTTC	CSVGEGRDEQYF
-	14	-	TRBJ2-7	TRBV11-2	TGTGCTAGCAGACTGACGGACACTGCCTACGAGCAATACTTC	CASRLTDTAYEQYF
-	15	-	TRBJ2-7	TRBV24-1	TGTGCCATCAGTGATCCTGCTAGAGGAAGGTACGAGCATTACTTC	CAISDPARGRYEHYF
-	13	few	TRBJ2-6	TRBV20-1	TGCAGTGTTAGGGCGGGTGGGGCCAACGTCCTGACTTTC	CSVRAGGANVLTF
TRBD2	14	many	TRBJ2-1	TRBV30	TGTGCCTGGGGCCCAGGGACTAGCCGACATGAGCAGTTCTTC	CAWGPGTSRHEQFF
-	12	once	TRBJ2-3	TRBV4-2	TGTGCCAGCAGACATCAGGGTGATACGCAGTATTTT	CASRHQGDTQYF
TRBD1	14	-	TRBJ2-6	TRBV12-3/TRBV12-4	TGTACCAGCAGACAGGGCTCTGGGGCCAACGTCCTGACTTTC	CTSRQGSGANVLTF
-	14	-	TRBJ2-3	TRBV11-2	TGTGCCAGCAGCATAGATCGGGTAGCAGATATGCAGTATTTT	CASSIDRVADMQYF
TRBD1	16	once	TRBJ1-1	TRBV4-2	TGTGTCAGCAGCCAGCATGGACAGGGGGCGCGGACTGAAGCTTTCTTT	CVSSQHGQGARTEAFF
-	13	-	TRBJ2-1	TRBV11-3	TGTGCTAGCAGTATCTCCGTTTACAATGAGCAGTTCTTC	CASSISVYNEQFF
TRBD2	16	many	TRBJ2-2	TRBV30	TGTGCCTGGAGTCGCCTAGCGGGAGTCGTCGCCGGGGAGCTGTTTTTT	CAWSRLAGVVAGELFF
-	13	-	TRBJ1-5	TRBV6-6	TGTTCCAGCAGTTACGGATGGGGCCAGTCCCAGCATTTT	CSSSYGWGQSQHF
-	11	-	TRBJ1-2	TRBV20-1	TGCAGTGCTGGTACAAACTATGGCTACACCTTC	CSAGTNYGYTF
TRBD2	16	-	TRBJ2-1	TRBV10-2	TGCGCCAGCAGTGAGTTGGGAAGCGGGACCTACAATGAGCAGTTCTTC	CASSELGSGTYNEQFF
-	13	-	TRBJ2-3	TRBV28	TGTGCCAGTAGCCGACGGGGTATGAATACGCAGTATTTT	CASSRRGMNTQYF
-	13	-	TRBJ2-1	TRBV7-8	TGTGCCAGCAGCTTATCGAACAGGAATGAGCAGTTCTTT	CASSLSNRNEQFF
-	16	-	TRBJ2-7	TRBV4-1	TGCGTCAGCAGTCCCCGGGGCGGGAAAAGGGAATACGAGCAGTACTTC	CVSSPRGGKREYEQYF
-	14	-	TRBJ1-4	TRBV14	TGTGCCAGCAACCAAGACCGCGCAGAGAGAAAACTGTTGTTT	CASNQDRAERKLLF
TRBD1	14	-	TRBJ1-5	TRBV4-1	TGCGTCTGCAGCCAGCGGACAGGGGCAGATACGCAGCATTTT	CVCSQRTGADTQHF
-	16	-	TRBJ2-7	TRBV11-2	TGTGCCAGCAGCTTCTCAACCGGGGCAGGGGCTTACGAGCAGTACTTC	CASSFSTGAGAYEQYF
-	13	once	TRBJ2-3	TRBV4-1	TGCGCCAGCGATGGCGGGAAATCTGTTACGCAGTATTTT	CASDGGKSVTQYF
-	17	-	TRBJ2-4	TRBV28	TGTGCCAGCAATTTTCCATTCTCAGGGATGGCCAAAAACATTCAGTACTTC	CASNFPFSGMAKNIQYF
-	16	-	TRBJ2-7	TRBV28	TGTGCCAGCAGTTTAGCCGGTGGCAGCCGCTCCTACGAGCAGTACTTC	CASSLAGGSRSYEQYF
-	11	-	TRBJ2-2	TRBV20-1	TGCAGTGTTCCGAACACCGGGGAGTTGTATTTT	CSVPNTGELYF
-	11	many	TRBJ1-1	TRBV29-1	TGCAGCGTTGTCAAAACCCCTGAAGCTTTCTTT	CSVVKTPEAFF
-	15	medium-sized	TRBJ1-6	TRBV6-1	TGTGCCAGCAGTGAAGGGGTCGTCGGGGATTCACCCCTCCACTTT	CASSEGVVGDSPLHF
-	14	-	TRBJ1-1	TRBV6-5	TGTATCAGCAGTTTGTCAGGGAGGCGTAGTGAAGCTTTCTTT	CISSLSGRRSEAFF
-	13	many	TRBJ2-1	TRBV6-1	TGTGCCAGCCCTAGTTTAGGGGGCAATGAGCAGTTCTTC	CASPSLGGNEQFF
TRBD2	17	-	TRBJ2-7	TRBV6-2/TRBV6-3	TGTGTCAGCAGTCATCGGGACAGGACTAGCGGGAGCCACGAGCAGTACTTC	CVSSHRDRTSGSHEQYF
TRBD1	11	-	TRBJ2-7	TRBV29-1	TGCAGCGTCCTACAGGGGGACGAGGAGTACTTC	CSVLQGDEEYF
-	12	-	TRBJ2-3	TRBV20-1	TGCTCCGCCGAGGAGGTGTTTAAGCCCCAGTATTTT	CSAEEVFKPQYF